The clone carrying this T cell receptor beta chain appeared many times. CDR1 is LGHNA and CDR2 is YNFKEQ in the germline V gene. V was trimmed by 5 bases and J by 7 bases, leaving 6 bases between them. This CDR3 region has 12 residues. The sample is drawn from a study of T cells after yellow fever vaccination. In the study overall: With SMART-Seq v4 Ultra Low Input, the fractions containing low cell numbers were prepared.

TCR cDNA, made by 5'RACE template switching, carried an added universal primer site and UMIs. MiXCR, applied by TCRdb to the 5' RACE reads, yields one record per CDR3 protein. Of about 300,000 distinct CDR3 sequences in the sample, almost 4% were seen once. The source material was PBMCs, sampled 5 days after the yellow fever booster vaccination. The clonotype was recovered from a man between 18 and 35 years old who received the YFV17D yellow fever vaccine. The rearrangement links TRBV4-2 to TRBJ1-6; D ambiguous. This chain's CDR3 is CASSTQNSPLHF. CDR3 DNA: TGTGCCAGCAGCACTCAGAATTCACCCCTCCACTTT.